This T cell receptor beta chain was documented in a study of shared clonotypes between healthy human individuals. Turning to this clone: What it binds is unknown.

CDR1 and CDR2 from the germline V gene are PRHDT and FYEKMQ (reference sequence). V trimming: 2 bases; J trimming: 4 bases; junction bases outside the gene matches: 10. This CDR3 comprises 16 residues. The authors distributed each subset's genomic DNA evenly over several immunoSEQ plates. Sequenced by immunoSEQ multiplex PCR; TCRdb stores in-frame clones only, minus some. Of about 1,800,000 clones listed, approximately 94% are singletons. Broader study findings: Naive CD4 clonotype sharing across several donors was around 5%. A small donor pool kept down the genetic and exposure-history diversity that was represented.

Naive CD8 cells comprised CD45RO-negative, CCR7-positively selected cells, excluding terminally differentiated effector memory CD45RA+ cells. This chain links TRBV13 with TRBJ1-2; 7 nucleotides align to TRBD1. The TCR sequence derives from a man aged 18 to 30 in good health. The sample taken for sequencing was naive CD8+ T cells sorted from blood. The CDR3, as DNA: TGTGCCAGCAGCTTAAATCGGAGGGGGCTCCTCTATGGCTACACCTTC. Protein product: CASSLNRRGLLYGYTF.